These 3 T cell receptor beta chains came from one sample sequenced in a study of cytomegalovirus exposure and HLA in healthy donors. A multiplex PCR was run with 60 Vbeta primers and 13 Jbeta primers. Repertoires were generated with immunoSEQ multiplex PCR, while TCRdb's copy carries only in-frame clones and drops some. This table holds approximately 150,000 clones. The sequenced sample was PBMCs. Every receptor here comes from a male donor in good health and CMV-seronegative.

The genes are TRBV4-3 and TRBJ2-7; tentative D call: TRBD1 (6 bases). The CDR3 is 15 amino acids. Germline V gives CDR1 LGHNA, CDR2 YSLEER. Trimming removed 0 bases from V and 4 bases from J, with 13 bases in between. CDR3 bases: TGCGCCAGCAGCCAAGATGTAGGGACACCTTACGAGCAGTACTTC. This encodes CASSQDVGTPYEQYF.

CDR3 protein: CASSLFGQGAPGELFF. The CDR3 DNA reads as TGTGCCAGCAGCTTATTTGGACAGGGGGCCCCCGGGGAGCTGTTTTTT. The J gene is TRBJ2-2, the V gene TRBV7-2, with 11 bases fitting TRBD1. Trimming took 2 bases from V and 6 from J; bases not matched to a gene: 5. The CDR3 totals 16 residues. The V gene's germline CDR1 is SGHTA and CDR2 FQGNSA.

The chain carries TRBV2 and TRBJ1-2; weak D call: TRBD1 (5 bases). CDR3 length: 12 amino acids. Between the trimmed V and J ends, which lost 1 base and 7 bases, there was a span of 7 bases. Germline values: CDR1 SNHLY, CDR2 FYNNEI. The CDR3 nucleotides read TGTGCCAGCAGTGAAGGGGGCGGTGGCTACACCTTC. This gives the protein CASSEGGGGYTF.